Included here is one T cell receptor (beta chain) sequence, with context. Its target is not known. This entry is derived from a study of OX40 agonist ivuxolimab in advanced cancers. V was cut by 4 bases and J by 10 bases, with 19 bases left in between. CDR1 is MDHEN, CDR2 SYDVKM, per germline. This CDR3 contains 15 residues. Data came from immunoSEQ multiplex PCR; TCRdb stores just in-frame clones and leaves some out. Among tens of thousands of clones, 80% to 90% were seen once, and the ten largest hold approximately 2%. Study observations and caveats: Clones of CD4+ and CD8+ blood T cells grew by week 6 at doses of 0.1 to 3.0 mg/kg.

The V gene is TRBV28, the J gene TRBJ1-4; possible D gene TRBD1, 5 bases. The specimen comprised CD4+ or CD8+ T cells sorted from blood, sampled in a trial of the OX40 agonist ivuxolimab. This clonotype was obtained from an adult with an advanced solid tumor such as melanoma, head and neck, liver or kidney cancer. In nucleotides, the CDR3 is TGTGCCAGCAGTTCTCTAGGGGTACCCAGTGGAAAACTGTTTTTT. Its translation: CASSSLGVPSGKLFF.